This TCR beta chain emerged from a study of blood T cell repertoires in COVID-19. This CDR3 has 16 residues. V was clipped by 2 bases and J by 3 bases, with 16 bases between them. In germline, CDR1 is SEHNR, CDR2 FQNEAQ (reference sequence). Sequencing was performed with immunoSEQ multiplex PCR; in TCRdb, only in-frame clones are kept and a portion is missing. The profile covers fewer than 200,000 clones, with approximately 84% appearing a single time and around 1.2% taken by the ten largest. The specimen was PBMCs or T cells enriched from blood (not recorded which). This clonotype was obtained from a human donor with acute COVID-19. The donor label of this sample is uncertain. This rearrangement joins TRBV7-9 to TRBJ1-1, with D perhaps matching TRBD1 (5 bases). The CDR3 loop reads CASSLLNSGDYTEAFF. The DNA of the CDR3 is TGTGCCAGCAGCTTATTAAATTCGGGGGACTACACTGAAGCTTTCTTT.